Ten or more counts support the clone carrying this T cell receptor beta chain. The antigen is unknown. This sample was included in a study of T cells in Graves' hyperthyroidism and ophthalmopathy. Whole-study context: Sampling of peripheral blood happened at initial diagnosis, prior to any treatment. Study-wide points: In the blood, most expanded thyroid clonotypes above 0.001 appeared as well.

Trimming cost V 0 bases and J 0 bases, with 9 bases left between them. The length of the CDR3 is 15 residues. Germline V gene data show CDR1 as SGHVS and CDR2 as FQNEAQ. Template material for amplifying TCR beta CDR3 regions consisted of RNA transcripts. The TCR CDR3 first-round RT-PCR relied on the HTBI primer set. TCRdb ran MiXCR on the multiplex PCR reads and lists one entry per CDR3 protein. The table records approximately 530,000 distinct CDR3 sequences, approximately 15% of them present only once. Exclusion criteria comprised uncontrolled infection, other autoimmune disease, pregnancy or lactation. Roughly 10 ml of fresh peripheral blood supplied the PBMCs.

V usage is TRBV7-8 and J usage is TRBJ2-7; possible D gene TRBD1, 5 bases. The TCR comes from a woman aged 18 to 35 with Graves' hyperthyroidism. The sample taken for sequencing was blood. CDR3 region: CASSLASGPSYEQYF. The CDR3 DNA reads TGTGCCAGCAGCTTAGCTTCAGGGCCCTCCTACGAGCAGTACTTC.